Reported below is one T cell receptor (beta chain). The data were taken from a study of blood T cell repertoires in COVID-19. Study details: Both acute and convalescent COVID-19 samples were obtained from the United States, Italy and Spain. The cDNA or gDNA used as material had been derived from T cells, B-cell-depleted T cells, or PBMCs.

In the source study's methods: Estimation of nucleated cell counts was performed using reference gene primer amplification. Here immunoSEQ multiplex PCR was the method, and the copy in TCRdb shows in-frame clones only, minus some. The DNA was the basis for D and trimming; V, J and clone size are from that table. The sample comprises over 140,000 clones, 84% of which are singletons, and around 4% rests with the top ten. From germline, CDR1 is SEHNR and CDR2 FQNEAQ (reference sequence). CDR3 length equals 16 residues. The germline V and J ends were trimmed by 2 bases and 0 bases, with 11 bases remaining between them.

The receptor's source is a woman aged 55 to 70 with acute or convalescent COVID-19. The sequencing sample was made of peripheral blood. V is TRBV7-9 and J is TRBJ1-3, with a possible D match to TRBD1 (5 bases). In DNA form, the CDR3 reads TGTGCCAGCAGCTTATCTTCGGGGGGCTCTGGAAACACCATATATTTT. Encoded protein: CASSLSSGGSGNTIYF.